This record concerns one TCR beta chain sequence. Its antigen is not identified. The sample is drawn from a study of T cell responses to AZD1222 COVID-19 vaccine. Germline V gene sequence: CDR1 LGHDT, CDR2 YNNKEL (reference sequence). The CDR3 totals 13 residues. Trimming removed 8 bases at V and 9 bases at J, with 19 bases between. Study-level points and caveats: Close to half of all spike-specific TCRs reportedly target regions of the variants that are unmutated. A mostly white British donor set with more females was recruited, and clonal diversity was possibly underestimated.

Generated by immunoSEQ multiplex PCR, the TCRdb table keeps only in-frame clones and is missing some. Of about 140,000 clones detected, 85% to 90% appear once; the ten largest clones hold around 3%. Specimen: peripheral blood, collected 28 days after the second AZD1222 dose. The clonotype originates from an adult who received the AZD1222 COVID-19 vaccine. The V and J genes are TRBV3-1 (or the pseudogene TRBV3-2) and TRBJ1-2, with D possibly matching TRBD1 (6 bases). CDR3 coding DNA: TGTGCCAGCGCCACGCGGACAGAACAGCGCTACACCTTC. It yields the protein CASATRTEQRYTF.